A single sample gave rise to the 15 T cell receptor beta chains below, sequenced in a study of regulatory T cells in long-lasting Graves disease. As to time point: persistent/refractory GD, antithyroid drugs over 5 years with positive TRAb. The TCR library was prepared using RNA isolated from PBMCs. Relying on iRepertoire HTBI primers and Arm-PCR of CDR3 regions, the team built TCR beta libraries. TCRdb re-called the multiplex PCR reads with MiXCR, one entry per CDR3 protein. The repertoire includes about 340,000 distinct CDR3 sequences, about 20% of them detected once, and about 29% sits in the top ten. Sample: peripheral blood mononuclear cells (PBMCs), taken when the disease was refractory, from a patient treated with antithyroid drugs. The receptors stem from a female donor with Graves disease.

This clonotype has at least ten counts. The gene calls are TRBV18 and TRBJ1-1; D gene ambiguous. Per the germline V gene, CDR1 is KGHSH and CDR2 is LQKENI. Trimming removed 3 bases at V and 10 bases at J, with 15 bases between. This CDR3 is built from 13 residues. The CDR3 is CASSPMSVSGAFF. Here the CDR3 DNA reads TGTGCCAGCTCACCCATGTCAGTATCGGGAGCTTTCTTT.

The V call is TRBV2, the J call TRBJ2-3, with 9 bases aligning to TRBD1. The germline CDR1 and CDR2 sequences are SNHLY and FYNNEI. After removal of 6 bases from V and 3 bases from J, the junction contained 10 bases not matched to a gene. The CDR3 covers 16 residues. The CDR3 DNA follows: TGTGCCAGCAGAGCTGGACAGGGGATCGGAACAGATACGCAGTATTTT. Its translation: CASRAGQGIGTDTQYF.

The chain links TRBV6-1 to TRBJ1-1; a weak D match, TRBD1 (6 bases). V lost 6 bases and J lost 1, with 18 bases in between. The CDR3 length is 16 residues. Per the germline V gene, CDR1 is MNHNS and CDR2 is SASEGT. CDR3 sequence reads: CASSFGGGLANTEAFF. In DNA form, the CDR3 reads TGTGCCAGCAGCTTTGGCGGGGGGCTGGCGAACACTGAAGCTTTCTTT.

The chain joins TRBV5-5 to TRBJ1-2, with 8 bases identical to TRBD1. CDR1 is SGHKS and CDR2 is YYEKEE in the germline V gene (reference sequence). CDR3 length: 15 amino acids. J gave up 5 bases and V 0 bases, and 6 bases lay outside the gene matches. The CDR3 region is CASSLAGGARYGYTF. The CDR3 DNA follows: TGTGCCAGCAGCTTGGCAGGGGGCGCAAGGTATGGCTACACCTTC.

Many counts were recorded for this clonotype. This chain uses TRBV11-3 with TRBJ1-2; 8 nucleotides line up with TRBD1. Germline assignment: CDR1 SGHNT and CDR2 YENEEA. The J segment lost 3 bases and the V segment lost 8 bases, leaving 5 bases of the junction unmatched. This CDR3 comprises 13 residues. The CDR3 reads CASGKQGDYGYTF. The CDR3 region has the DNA TGTGCCAGCGGGAAACAGGGGGACTATGGCTACACCTTC.

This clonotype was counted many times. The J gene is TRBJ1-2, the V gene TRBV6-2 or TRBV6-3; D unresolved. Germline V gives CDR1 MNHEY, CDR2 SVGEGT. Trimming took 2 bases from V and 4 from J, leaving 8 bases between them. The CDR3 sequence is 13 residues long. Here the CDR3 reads CASSYGMTYGYTF. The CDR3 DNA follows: TGTGCCAGCAGTTACGGGATGACCTATGGCTACACCTTC.

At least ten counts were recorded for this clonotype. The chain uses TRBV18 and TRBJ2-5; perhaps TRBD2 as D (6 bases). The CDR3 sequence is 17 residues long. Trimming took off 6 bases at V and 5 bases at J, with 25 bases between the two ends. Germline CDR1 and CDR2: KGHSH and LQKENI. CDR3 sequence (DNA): TGTGCCAGCTCTCCTAGACAGCGGACTACCTCCAGGGAGACCCAGTACTTC. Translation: CASSPRQRTTSRETQYF.

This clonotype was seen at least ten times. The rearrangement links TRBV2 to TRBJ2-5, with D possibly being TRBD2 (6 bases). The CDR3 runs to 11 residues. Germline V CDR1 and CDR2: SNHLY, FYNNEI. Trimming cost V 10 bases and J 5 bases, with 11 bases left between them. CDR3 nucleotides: TGTGCCACGACTAGACGGGAGACCCAGTACTTC. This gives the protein CATTRRETQYF.

Here the CDR3 reads CASSLGWASTKAGSYNEQFF. The CDR3 bases are TGTGCCAGCAGCCTAGGGTGGGCTAGCACCAAAGCTGGCTCCTACAATGAGCAGTTCTTC. The chain couples TRBV11-3 to TRBJ2-1; a weak D match, TRBD2 (5 bases). V lost 5 bases, J lost 0 bases, and 26 bases lay in between. The length of the CDR3 is 20 residues. CDR1 is SGHNT, CDR2 YENEEA, per germline.

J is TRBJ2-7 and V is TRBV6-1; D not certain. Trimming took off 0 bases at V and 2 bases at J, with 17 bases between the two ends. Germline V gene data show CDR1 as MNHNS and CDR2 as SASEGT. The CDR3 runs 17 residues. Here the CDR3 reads CASSEALSGLPPYEQYF. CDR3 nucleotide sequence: TGTGCCAGCAGTGAAGCGCTTTCCGGGCTACCCCCCTACGAGCAGTACTTC.

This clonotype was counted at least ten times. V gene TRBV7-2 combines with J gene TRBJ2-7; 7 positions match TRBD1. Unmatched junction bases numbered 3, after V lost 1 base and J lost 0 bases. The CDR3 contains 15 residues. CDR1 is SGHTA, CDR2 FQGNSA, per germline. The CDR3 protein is CASSLVGGSSYEQYF. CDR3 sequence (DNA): TGTGCCAGCAGCTTAGTAGGGGGCAGCTCCTACGAGCAGTACTTC.

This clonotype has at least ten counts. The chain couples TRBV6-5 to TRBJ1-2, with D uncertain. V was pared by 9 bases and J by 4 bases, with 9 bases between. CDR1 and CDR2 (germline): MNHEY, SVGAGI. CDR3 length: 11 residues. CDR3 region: CARVTSYGYTF. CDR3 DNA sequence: TGTGCCAGAGTTACGTCCTATGGCTACACCTTC.

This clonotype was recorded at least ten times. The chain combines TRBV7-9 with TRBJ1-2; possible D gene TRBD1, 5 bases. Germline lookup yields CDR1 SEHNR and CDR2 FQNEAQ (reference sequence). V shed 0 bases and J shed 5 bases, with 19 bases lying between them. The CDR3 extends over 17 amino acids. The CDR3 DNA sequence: TGTGCCAGCAGCTTAGCCCCTGACAGAAGGGTGGGGTATGGCTACACCTTC. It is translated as CASSLAPDRRVGYGYTF.

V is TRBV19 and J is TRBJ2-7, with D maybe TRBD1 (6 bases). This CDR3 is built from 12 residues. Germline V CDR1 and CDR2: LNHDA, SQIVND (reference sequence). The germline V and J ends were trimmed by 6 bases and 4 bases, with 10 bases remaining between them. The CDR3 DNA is TGTGCCAGTAGCGGACAGACATACGAGCAGTACTTC. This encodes CASSGQTYEQYF.

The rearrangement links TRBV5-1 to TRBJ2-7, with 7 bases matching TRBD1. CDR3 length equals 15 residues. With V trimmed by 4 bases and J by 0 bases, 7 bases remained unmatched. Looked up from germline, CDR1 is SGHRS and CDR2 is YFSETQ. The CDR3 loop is CASSLRDSLSYEQYF. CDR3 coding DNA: TGCGCCAGCAGCCTCCGGGACAGCCTCTCCTACGAGCAGTACTTC.